Included here is one T cell receptor beta chain sequence, with context. Every patient had relapsed following autologous stem cell transplantation, and cohorts differed in brentuximab vedotin exposure. Data came from immunoSEQ multiplex PCR; TCRdb stores just in-frame clones and leaves some out. The top ten hold approximately 11% of the sample, which has more than 45,000 clones, over 70% seen once. Germline CDR1 and CDR2: SGHRS and YFSETQ. The CDR3 has 17 residues. J was trimmed by 5 bases and V by 3 bases; bases with no gene match: 10. This sample stems from a study of PD-1 blockade in classical Hodgkin lymphoma.

The sample here was peripheral blood mononuclear cells (PBMCs), taken at baseline. The chain carries TRBV5-1 and TRBJ2-7, with 14 bases matching TRBD2. This receptor was identified in a human donor with classical Hodgkin lymphoma. CDR3: CASSSTGTSGRSNEQYF. The CDR3 DNA reads TGCGCCAGCAGCTCTACCGGGACTAGCGGGAGATCGAACGAGCAGTACTTC. The full variable domain, completed using reference TRBV5-1 and TRBJ2-7, is KAGVTQTPRYLIKTRGQQVTLSCSPISGHRSVSWYQQTPGQGLQFLFEYFSETQRNKGNFPGRFSGRQFSNSRSEMNVSTLELGDSALYLCASSSTGTSGRSNEQYFGPGTRLTVT.